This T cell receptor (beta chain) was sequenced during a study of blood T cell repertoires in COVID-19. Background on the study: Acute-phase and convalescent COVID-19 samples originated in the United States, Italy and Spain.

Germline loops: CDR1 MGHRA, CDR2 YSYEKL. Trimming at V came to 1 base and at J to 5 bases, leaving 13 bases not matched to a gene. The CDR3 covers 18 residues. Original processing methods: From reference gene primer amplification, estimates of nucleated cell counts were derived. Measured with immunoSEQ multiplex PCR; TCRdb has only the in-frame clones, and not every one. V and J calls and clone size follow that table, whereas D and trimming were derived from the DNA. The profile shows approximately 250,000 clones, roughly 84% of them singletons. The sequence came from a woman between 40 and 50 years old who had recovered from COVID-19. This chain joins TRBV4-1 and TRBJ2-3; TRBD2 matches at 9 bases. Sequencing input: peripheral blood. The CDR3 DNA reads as TGCGCCAGCAGCCAAGCATCAGGTCGGCGGGGGGGCCAAGATACGCAGTATTTT. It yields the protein CASSQASGRRGGQDTQYF.